The clone carrying this TCR beta chain was recorded a few times. The CDR3 is 13 residues long. Germline assignment: CDR1 LNHDA and CDR2 SQIVND (reference sequence). V gave up 8 bases and J gave up 4 bases, with 12 bases separating them. This entry is derived from a study of T cell responses to AZD1222 COVID-19 vaccine. The protocol was immunoSEQ multiplex PCR, while the TCRdb copy is restricted to in-frame clones and leaves out a portion. The table records tens of thousands of clones, roughly 88% of them present only once. V gene TRBV19 combines with J gene TRBJ1-5, with a weak D call TRBD1 (6 bases). This TCR came from an adult who received the AZD1222 COVID-19 vaccine. Sample: peripheral blood, taken 28 days after the second AZD1222 dose. The CDR3 loop is CASANRDNQPQHF. The CDR3 DNA follows: TGTGCCAGTGCGAACAGGGATAATCAGCCCCAGCATTTT.